The rows below give T cell receptor beta chains drawn from one sample of a study of CD8 T cells in ankylosing spondylitis. TCRdb called the 5' RACE reads again in MiXCR, with one record for every CDR3 protein. The sample consists of 190,000 or so distinct CDR3 sequences, more than 10% of them appearing once. The source material was blood, either unsorted or a sorted T cell fraction (not recorded which). Source of these receptors: a male donor with ankylosing spondylitis or in good health (not recorded which). Each CDR3 is given with its conserved first and last residue. The D gene is left open where the match is weak. The size field is filled for only some rows; it gives once, few, many or a size class.

D	J	size	V	length	CDR3	DNA
.	TRBJ1-1	.	TRBV7-2	12	CASSLPGDGAFF	TGTGCCAGCAGCCTCCCGGGGGACGGAGCTTTCTTT
.	TRBJ1-1	.	TRBV7-9	15	CASSLALFMNTEAFF	TGTGCCAGCAGCTTAGCACTCTTCATGAACACTGAAGCTTTCTTT
.	TRBJ2-5	few	TRBV10-3	16	CAISDRGQRVQETQYF	TGTGCCATCAGTGACCGGGGCCAGAGGGTTCAAGAGACCCAGTACTTC
.	TRBJ1-5	.	TRBV4-1	17	CASSQEVRTYSNQPQHF	TGCGCCAGCAGCCAAGAAGTCCGCACTTATAGCAATCAGCCCCAGCATTTT
TRBD1	TRBJ2-1	few	TRBV5-5	15	CASSLGQGALDEQFF	TGTGCCAGCAGCTTGGGGCAGGGGGCTTTGGATGAGCAGTTCTTC
.	TRBJ2-3	.	TRBV7-9	15	CASSYPERAGYTQYF	TGTGCCAGCAGCTACCCAGAGAGGGCCGGATATACGCAGTATTTT
.	TRBJ1-2	many	TRBV5-1	15	CASSFSDRTTYGYTF	TGCGCCAGCAGCTTTTCCGACAGGACAACCTATGGCTACACCTTC
TRBD1	TRBJ1-1	.	TRBV4-2	15	CASSQRGTGDTEAFF	TGTGCCAGCAGCCAAAGGGGTACAGGGGACACTGAAGCTTTCTTT
TRBD1	TRBJ1-6	.	TRBV18	15	CASSPGGQGNSPLHF	TGTGCCAGCTCACCAGGAGGACAGGGAAATTCACCCCTCCACTTT
TRBD2	TRBJ2-7	few	TRBV27	14	CASSLLGLEGEQYF	TGTGCCAGCAGTTTACTAGGACTAGAAGGCGAGCAGTACTTC
.	TRBJ1-5	few	TRBV25-1	12	CASSTWGQPQHF	TGTGCCAGCAGCACCTGGGGTCAGCCCCAGCATTTT
TRBD2	TRBJ2-5	few	TRBV20-1	13	CSARDGRWETQYF	TGCAGTGCTAGAGACGGGAGGTGGGAGACCCAGTACTTC
.	TRBJ2-7	few	TRBV27	13	CASSLGDRFEQYF	TGTGCCAGCAGTTTGGGGGACCGCTTCGAGCAGTACTTC
.	TRBJ2-7	many	TRBV7-9	12	CASSFVPGEQYF	TGTGCCAGCAGCTTCGTCCCGGGCGAGCAGTACTTC
.	TRBJ1-2	.	TRBV6-6	15	CASSYVRPPPNGYTF	TGTGCCAGCAGTTACGTCCGCCCCCCCCCCAATGGCTACACCTTC
.	TRBJ1-1	few	TRBV4-1	15	CASSQEGTLNTEAFF	TGCGCCAGCAGCCAAGAAGGGACATTGAACACTGAAGCTTTCTTT
.	TRBJ1-4	.	TRBV4-1	16	CASSQDRGGTNEKLFF	TGCGCCAGCAGCCAAGATCGAGGGGGAACTAATGAAAAACTGTTTTTT
.	TRBJ2-2	.	TRBV11-2	16	CASSLVGSPGTGELFF	TGTGCCAGCAGCTTAGTTGGGTCTCCGGGAACCGGGGAGCTGTTTTTT
TRBD2	TRBJ2-1	few	TRBV7-9	15	CASSGTSGIYNEQFF	TGTGCCAGCAGCGGGACTAGCGGAATATACAATGAGCAGTTCTTC
TRBD1	TRBJ1-2	few	TRBV29-1	16	CSVDPSWTGWDYGYTF	TGCAGCGTCGACCCTTCTTGGACAGGGTGGGACTATGGCTACACCTTC
.	TRBJ1-1	many	TRBV7-9	14	CASSLALGDTEAFF	TGTGCCAGCAGCTTAGCGCTTGGGGACACTGAAGCTTTCTTT
.	TRBJ2-5	.	TRBV21-1	14	CAGPRASRGETQYF	TGTGCCGGTCCACGGGCCTCCAGAGGGGAGACCCAGTACTTC
TRBD1	TRBJ2-7	.	TRBV5-1	14	CASSYDRGYYEQYF	TGCGCCAGCAGCTACGACAGGGGCTATTACGAGCAGTACTTC
.	TRBJ1-1	.	TRBV4-1	13	CASSQEGRALAFF	TGCGCCAGCAGCCAAGAGGGTAGGGCGCTAGCTTTCTTT
TRBD2	TRBJ2-1	many	TRBV6-2/TRBV6-3	15	CASSQTSGSPSEQFF	TGTGCCAGCAGCCAGACTAGCGGGAGCCCCAGTGAGCAGTTCTTC